This TCR beta chain was sequenced in a study of TIL therapy for anti-PD-1-resistant metastatic lung cancer. This was the immunoSEQ v3 assay. Some clones are missing from TCRdb's copy, which holds only in-frame ones; the method was immunoSEQ multiplex PCR. The sample has about 52,000 clones, 65% to 80% seen once; the top ten hold about 4.8%. The time point here: pre-treatment sample, taken before nivolumab and TIL therapy. Adults with stage 4 NSCLC were enrolled in a phase I trial. The clonotype originates from a woman between 25 and 85 years old with non-small cell lung cancer. Material: blood, obtained at baseline.

CDR3 nucleotides: TGTGCCAGCACTATAGCGGGGGACCGTGAGCAGTACTTC. Residues: CASTIAGDREQYF. The chain employs TRBV2 and TRBJ2-7; TRBD2 matches at 9 bases. The CDR3 is 13 residues long. Germline CDR1 SNHLY, CDR2 FYNNEI. J was trimmed by 7 bases and V by 7 bases; bases with no gene match: 8.